This passage covers 2 T cell receptor beta chains from one sample sequenced in a study of monozygotic twins with inflammatory bowel disease. Following a re-call of the 5' RACE reads, TCRdb has one entry per CDR3 protein and lacks DNA. The sample is made up of 400,000 or so distinct CDR3 sequences, and the top ten hold about 2.6% of it. Specimen: blood. These receptors all come from a human donor with ulcerative colitis or Crohn's disease, or a healthy co-twin of an affected twin (not recorded which).

The V gene is TRBV6-5, the J gene TRBJ1-1; TCRdb's D call of TRBD1 is untestable without DNA. Germline V CDR1 and CDR2: MNHEY, SVGAGI. This CDR3 region has 14 residues. The CDR3 is CASSSEGRTGKALF.

The rearrangement joins TRBV2 to TRBJ1-2; TCRdb names TRBD1, which stays unverified in the absence of DNA. The CDR3 length is 14 residues. Germline loops: CDR1 SNHLY, CDR2 FYNNEI. The CDR3 sequence is CASRRDRGNYGYTF.